The rows below give T cell receptor beta chains drawn from one sample of a study of neurological immune-mediated disorders. A single record per CDR3 protein comes from TCRdb applying MiXCR to the 5' RACE reads. This table has about 71,000 distinct CDR3 sequences, less than 5.5% appearing once. Specimen: PBMCs. These receptors all stem from a man in his thirties or forties with multiple sclerosis. Each CDR3 is given with its conserved first and last residue. The D gene is left open where the match is weak. The listing skips clone size in some rows; elsewhere it reads once, few, many or a size class.

many TRBJ2-3 TRBV25-1 - CASSDPTESTDTQYF TGTGCCAGCAGTGACCCGACAGAAAGCACAGATACGCAGTATTTT
many TRBJ1-1 TRBV5-1 - CASSLTMRNGVNTEAFF TGCGCCAGCAGCTTAACTATGAGAAACGGGGTGAACACTGAAGCTTTCTTT
many TRBJ2-4 TRBV5-5 - CASSFVLAKNIQYF TGTGCCAGCAGCTTCGTGCTAGCCAAAAACATTCAGTACTTC
many TRBJ1-2 TRBV7-8 TRBD1 CASSPDRATNYGYTF TGTGCCAGCTCTCCGGACAGGGCGACTAACTATGGCTACACCTTC
many TRBJ2-3 TRBV7-9 - CASSSPPPHAPRGTDTQYF TGTGCCAGCAGCTCACCTCCCCCTCACGCTCCACGAGGCACAGATACGCAGTATTTT
few TRBJ1-6 TRBV7-8 TRBD1 CASSLRDRGNSPLNF TGTGCCAGCAGCTTAAGGGACAGGGGTAATTCACCCCTCAACTTT
many TRBJ1-5 TRBV21-1 - CASSQGRTGVSNQPQHF TGTGCCAGCAGCCAAGGGCGGACAGGCGTTAGCAATCAGCCCCAGCATTTT
many TRBJ1-2 TRBV20-1 - CSARGKAGEGYTF TGCAGTGCTAGAGGCAAAGCAGGCGAAGGCTACACCTTC
many TRBJ2-2 TRBV3-1 - CASSQGPYILGTGELFF TGTGCCAGCAGCCAAGGGCCATACATTTTGGGGACCGGGGAGCTGTTTTTT
many TRBJ1-1 TRBV12-3/TRBV12-4 - CASRGIMNTEAFF TGTGCCAGCAGGGGTATTATGAACACTGAAGCTTTCTTT
- TRBJ1-2 TRBV5-1 - CASSQDGSANYGYTF TGCGCCAGCAGCCAGGACGGATCCGCTAACTATGGCTACACCTTC
- TRBJ1-6 TRBV12-3/TRBV12-4 - CASSFQGFSPLHF TGTGCCAGCAGTTTTCAGGGTTTTTCACCCCTACACTTT
many TRBJ2-3 TRBV12-3/TRBV12-4 TRBD2 CASSLNGGNTDTQYF TGTGCCAGCAGTTTAAACGGGGGGAACACAGATACGCAGTATTTT
few TRBJ1-5 TRBV6-6 - CASSGGANQPQHF TGTGCCAGCAGTGGGGGGGCCAATCAGCCCCAGCATTTT
many TRBJ2-7 TRBV27 - CACSQGTPANYEQYF TGTGCCTGCTCACAAGGGACTCCGGCGAACTACGAGCAGTACTTC
many TRBJ2-7 TRBV24-1 TRBD1 CATSDPTGGAYEQYF TGTGCCACCAGTGACCCGACAGGGGGGGCCTACGAGCAGTACTTC
many TRBJ1-1 TRBV5-1 - CASSPSRGGSMNTEAFF TGCGCCAGCAGCCCGTCGAGGGGAGGTAGCATGAACACTGAAGCTTTCTTT
many TRBJ2-1 TRBV7-2 - CASTTSGSSSYNEQFF TGTGCCAGCACCACCTCGGGGAGCAGCTCCTACAATGAGCAGTTCTTC
many TRBJ2-3 TRBV29-1 - CSVDGDIRTDTQYF TGCAGCGTTGATGGGGACATTCGCACAGATACGCAGTATTTT
- TRBJ1-2 TRBV2 - CASSRTFFKHYGYTF TGTGCCAGCAGCCGGACATTCTTTAAGCACTATGGCTACACCTTC
- TRBJ1-2 TRBV7-2 - CASSPWADYGYTF TGTGCCAGCAGCCCATGGGCAGACTATGGCTACACCTTC
few TRBJ2-7 TRBV5-8 TRBD1 CASSLKTRGSYEQYF TGTGCCAGCAGCCTAAAAACCAGGGGGAGCTACGAGCAGTACTTC
many TRBJ1-6 TRBV7-8 TRBD1 CASSLGRGQNNSPLHF TGTGCCAGCAGCCTGGGCAGGGGGCAGAATAATTCACCCCTCCACTTT
few TRBJ1-6 TRBV4-1 - CASSQGPGESSPLNF TGCGCCAGCAGCCAAGGTCCAGGGGAAAGTTCACCCCTCAACTTT
many TRBJ2-1 TRBV6-1 - CASTTSGEQFF TGTGCCAGTACCACGTCCGGTGAGCAGTTCTTC
many TRBJ2-5 TRBV29-1 - CSVLDGNQETQYF TGCAGCGTCCTTGACGGCAACCAAGAGACCCAGTACTTC